The source of this TCR beta chain is a study of blood T cell repertoires in COVID-19 (TCRdb year 2020). Regarding the complete study: The collaborator samples originated in the United States, Italy and Spain and spanned the acute and convalescent phases of COVID-19. HLA class I and class II types, where available, came from metadata supplied by the sample provider rather than from assay-based typing. The repertoires were released in a freely available public database intended as a resource for research on the immune response to SARS-CoV-2. Deeply sampled blood TCRbeta repertoires from subjects exposed to, actively infected with, or recovered from COVID-19 were included in the dataset. The sample metadata nearly always contained a de-identified subject ID, COVID-19 status, age in years and sex. The prospective study material was composed of cDNA or gDNA derived from T cells, B-cell-depleted T cells, or PBMCs. The samples were drawn from two sources: the first 160 participants of the ongoing ImmuneRACE study, and 1,200 or so subjects contributed by 6 global collaborators.

Concerning this clone itself: Its antigen has not been determined. No base-level quality is on record; no much larger clone is a single base apart.

Germline trimming amounts to 4 bases on V and 10 bases on J, with 11 as the count of junction bases outside the gene matches. For CDR1 and CDR2, the germline V gene lists MGHRA and YSYEKL. Including cysteine and phenylalanine, the CDR3 has 17 amino acids. Only the CDR3 portion is preserved as DNA: 51 bases, with reading frame beginning at the first base. Overall results and qualifications from the work: Clinical and demographic metadata were provided uncurated, with the amount varying by source and participant.

In Seattle, one collaborating source enrolled patients while the infection was active and tracked those patients longitudinally over the course of disease. Collaborating institutions collected whole blood in K2EDTA tubes following their own protocols. For TCRbeta analysis, collaborators shipped samples as frozen whole blood, isolated PBMCs, or DNA extracted from either of those sample types. TCRbeta CDR3 regions were amplified from genomic DNA using the immunoSEQ Assay, a bias-controlled multiplex PCR. On the authors' methods: The number of nucleated cells in each sample was estimated from the amplification of reference gene primers within the assay. Sequence reads were collapsed and filtered to measure the absolute abundance of every unique TCRbeta CDR3 rearrangement. Productive Simpson clonality was computed per sample as the square root of Simpson's diversity index over productive rearrangements. Imported from immuneACCESS, the table was reduced by TCRdb to in-frame sequences with V and J called. These copies leave out some clones; in studies compared against another copy, an unresolved V gene accounts for under half, and the cause of the remainder is not known. V and J calls and clone size come straight from that table; D and trimming were deduced from the DNA. Here the sample has more than 80,000 clones; roughly 88% occur a single time. The top ten constitute around 3.3% of the sample.

Specimen: peripheral blood. The rearranged segments are TRBV4-1 and TRBJ2-3, with 16 middle bases fitting TRBD2. This clonotype was obtained from a woman of 80 years or more with COVID-19, enrolled during active disease. CDR3 sequence: CASSPQSGLAGGRAQYF. The DNA reads TGCGCCAGCAGCCCGCAATCGGGACTAGCGGGGGGGCGGGCGCAGTATTTT.